There are a few counts of the clone carrying this TCR beta chain. Its antigen remains unknown. V lost 3 bases, J lost 7 bases, and 7 bases lay in between. CDR1 KGHSH and CDR2 LQKENI come from the germline V gene. The CDR3 is made up of 11 amino acids. Treatment defined: around 19 received Ad26.COV2.S at low or high dose, single or two shots; five or six received placebo; per-sample allocation not given. Sampling was performed 63 days after the first vaccine or placebo injection. The record originates from a study of Ad26.COV2.S vaccination and SARS-CoV-2 variants. Libraries were prepared by immunoSEQ multiplex PCR; TCRdb keeps only in-frame clonotypes and omits some of them. The repertoire holds some 340,000 clones, with 85% to 90% as singletons. The study's findings and limits: Vaccine recipients had higher spike-specific TCR breadth than placebo recipients.

Sequencing was performed on peripheral blood, taken in a trial of Ad26.COV2.S vaccine versus placebo. V usage is TRBV18 and J usage is TRBJ2-7; D unresolved. The sequence came from a person aged 18-60 years who received the Ad26.COV2.S COVID-19 vaccine or a placebo. DNA for the CDR3: TGTGCCAGCTCACCTTCCGAAGAGCAGTACTTC. Encoded protein: CASSPSEEQYF.